These 10 T cell receptor beta chains came from one sample sequenced in a study of cytomegalovirus exposure and HLA in healthy donors. Data came from immunoSEQ multiplex PCR; TCRdb stores just in-frame clones and leaves some out. The sample carries a few hundred thousand clones, 88% recorded once. Sequenced material: PBMCs. The receptors originated from a woman between 18 and 30 years old in good health and CMV-seronegative.

The chain joins TRBV25-1 to TRBJ1-2, with 9 bases identical to TRBD1. This CDR3 is built from 14 residues. Looked up from germline, CDR1 is MGHDK and CDR2 is SYGVNS. The V segment lost 7 bases and the J segment 4 bases; nucleotides outside the gene matches: 7. CDR3 loop: CASKRTGEGYGYTF. CDR3 in DNA: TGTGCCAGCAAGAGGACAGGGGAGGGCTATGGCTACACCTTC.

The chain carries TRBV7-6 and TRBJ2-7; 9 nucleotides agree with TRBD1. Germline V CDR1 and CDR2: SGHVS, FNYEAQ. V dropped 0 bases and J dropped 3; count of bases not matched to a gene: 3. CDR3 length: 15 residues. This CDR3 reads CASSLAPGQGYEQYF. CDR3 coding DNA: TGTGCCAGCAGCTTAGCGCCGGGACAGGGCTACGAGCAGTACTTC.

The rearrangement uses TRBV2 and TRBJ2-1; D possibly corresponds to TRBD2 (6 bases). The V and J ends lost 5 bases and 4 bases respectively, with 15 bases between them. Germline CDR1 reads SNHLY; CDR2 reads FYNNEI. The CDR3 extends over 15 amino acids. The CDR3 loop reads CASSLEGGVYNEQFF. Written as DNA, the CDR3 is TGTGCCAGCAGTCTTGAGGGAGGAGTTTACAATGAGCAGTTCTTC.

The chain has TRBV4-2 and TRBJ2-7, with 8 bases aligning to TRBD2. Germline CDR1 is LGHNA and CDR2 is YNFKEQ. V dropped 5 bases and J dropped 3; count of bases not matched to a gene: 9. The length of the CDR3 is 15 residues. This CDR3 reads CASSTSIAGLYEQYF. In nucleotides, the CDR3 is TGTGCCAGCAGCACCTCTATAGCGGGGCTCTACGAGCAGTACTTC.

This clone was seen more than once but under ten times. The chain couples TRBV28 to TRBJ2-7; D is uncertain. Germline CDR1 reads MDHEN; CDR2 reads SYDVKM. This CDR3 comprises 11 residues. The germline V and J ends were trimmed by 9 bases and 7 bases, with 13 bases remaining between them. CDR3 coding DNA: TGTGCCAGTACAACGGCTAGAGAGCAGTACTTC. Protein sequence: CASTTAREQYF.

V usage is TRBV5-1 and J usage is TRBJ2-1, with 7 bases identical to TRBD2. Germline CDR1 is SGHRS and CDR2 is YFSETQ. The V gene end was trimmed by 0 bases and the J gene end by 10 bases; junction bases not matched to a gene: 7. This CDR3 comprises 14 residues. As DNA, the CDR3 is TGCGCCAGCAGCTTGGGTTCTGCGGGAGAAGAGCAGTTCTTC. It translates to CASSLGSAGEEQFF.

This chain links TRBV5-6 with TRBJ1-4, with a weak D call TRBD1 (5 bases). The germline V gene encodes CDR1 SGHDT and CDR2 YYEEEE. The CDR3 totals 15 residues. V lost 1 base and J lost 3, with 10 bases in between. The CDR3 bases are TGTGCCAGCAGCTTGTGGGGGGACGCTAATGAAAAACTGTTTTTT. It codes for CASSLWGDANEKLFF. Filled out from reference TRBV5-6 and TRBJ1-4, the complete variable domain reads DAGVTQSPTHLIKTRGQQVTLRCSPKSGHDTVSWYQQALGQGPQFIFQYYEEEERQRGNFPDRFSGHQFPNYSSELNVNALLLGDSALYLCASSLWGDANEKLFFGSGTQLSVL.

A few counts support this clone. This chain uses TRBV6-1 with TRBJ2-7; a weak D match, TRBD1 (6 bases). Trimming took off 0 bases at V and 0 bases at J, with 12 bases between the two ends. Per germline, CDR1 MNHNS and CDR2 SASEGT. This CDR3 has 16 residues. For the CDR3, the DNA is TGTGCCAGCAGTGAAGCGTGGACAGCACGCTCCTACGAGCAGTACTTC. It yields the protein CASSEAWTARSYEQYF.

This clone was detected only once. The CDR3 nucleotides are TGTGCCAGCAGCTTAGGGGCGGGAGGGCCTCGTACGCAGTATTTT. Residues: CASSLGAGGPRTQYF. The chain employs TRBV7-2 and TRBJ2-3; 9 bases match TRBD2. Trimming removed 1 base from V and 8 bases from J; junction bases left unmatched: 7. The CDR3 is 15 amino acids. CDR1 is SGHTA and CDR2 is FQGNSA in the germline V gene.

For the CDR3, the DNA is TGTGCCAGCAGTATGACTAGCGGCACAGATACGCAGTATTTT. This sequence encodes CASSMTSGTDTQYF. The genes are TRBV2 and TRBJ2-3, with TRBD2 identical over 8 bases. The trim removed 5 bases at V and 1 base at J, leaving 2 bases unmatched. Germline V gene sequence: CDR1 SNHLY, CDR2 FYNNEI. CDR3 length: 14 residues.